The next 8 T cell receptor beta chains were all read from a single sample in a study of graft-versus-host responses after intestinal transplantation. For these TCRs, the target antigens are not known. TCRdb keeps only in-frame clones here, not all; method: immunoSEQ multiplex PCR. The sample yields about 120,000 clones, around nine tenths seen once. The sequencing here drew on unstimulated CD4+ T cells sorted from spleen or lymph node cells, taken before intestinal transplant. Receptors were obtained from a human donor who received an intestinal transplant.

The chain joins TRBV6-6 to TRBJ2-7; a weak D match, TRBD1 (6 bases). V was cut by 6 bases and J by 0 bases, with 15 bases left in between. Germline V gives CDR1 MNHNY, CDR2 SVGAGI (reference sequence). The CDR3 totals 15 residues. Written as DNA, the CDR3 is TGTGCCAGCAGCTTATCAGGGGTAGCCTCCTACGAGCAGTACTTC. Translating gives CASSLSGVASYEQYF.

The chain has TRBV5-1 and TRBJ1-2, with D possibly being TRBD1 (5 bases). Germline V gene data show CDR1 as SGHRS and CDR2 as YFSETQ. Trimming took off 0 bases at V and 0 bases at J, with 15 bases between the two ends. The CDR3 sequence is 17 residues long. CDR3 protein: CASSLDGGGRTNYGYTF. CDR3 coding DNA: TGCGCCAGCAGCTTGGATGGGGGGGGTAGGACTAACTATGGCTACACCTTC.

The V and J genes are TRBV5-8 and TRBJ2-3, with D perhaps matching TRBD1 (6 bases). This CDR3 has 13 amino acids. V lost 10 bases and J lost 3, with 15 bases in between. Germline CDR1 and CDR2: SGHTS and YDEGEE. CDR3 protein: CALRLGATDTQYF. CDR3 nucleotides: TGTGCCCTCAGGCTGGGGGCGACAGATACGCAGTATTTT.

This rearrangement joins TRBV4-3 to TRBJ2-7; no reliable D call. The CDR3 loop spans 14 amino acids. Germline V gene data show CDR1 as LGHNA and CDR2 as YSLEER. Trimming shortened V by 2 bases and J by 0 bases, and 8 bases separated the two germline ends. The CDR3 DNA reads as TGCGCCAGCAGCCAATTCCCAGACTCCTACGAGCAGTACTTC. Its protein product is CASSQFPDSYEQYF.

The V gene is TRBV5-1, the J gene TRBJ2-1, with 7 bases identical to TRBD1. V gave up 2 bases and J gave up 4 bases; unmatched junction bases: 3. CDR1 SGHRS and CDR2 YFSETQ come from the germline V gene. This CDR3 region has 14 residues. Written as DNA, the CDR3 is TGCGCCAGCAGCTTAGGGGGCCCTTACAATGAGCAGTTCTTC. Its translation is CASSLGGPYNEQFF.

In DNA, the CDR3 is TGCGCCAGCAGCTTACCTAGCGGGGGACAGGATACGCAGTATTTT. Its translation is CASSLPSGGQDTQYF. The rearrangement links TRBV5-1 to TRBJ2-3; 10 bases match TRBD2. The trim removed 2 bases at V and 6 bases at J, leaving 6 bases unmatched. Germline CDR1 is SGHRS and CDR2 is YFSETQ. The CDR3 consists of 15 residues.

V gene TRBV5-4 combines with J gene TRBJ2-7, with 12 bases fitting TRBD2. This CDR3 has 16 residues. From germline, CDR1 is SGHNT and CDR2 YYREEE (reference sequence). V was clipped by 0 bases and J by 6 bases; unmatched bases: 7. The CDR3 DNA is TGTGCCAGCAGCTTGGCCGGACTAGCGGGGAGGGGCGAGCAGTACTTC. Translating gives CASSLAGLAGRGEQYF. The full variable domain, completed using reference TRBV5-4 and TRBJ2-7, is ETGVTQSPTHLIKTRGQQVTLRCSSQSGHNTVSWYQQALGQGPQFIFQYYREEENGRGNFPPRFSGLQFPNYSSELNVNALELDDSALYLCASSLAGLAGRGEQYFGPGTRLTVT.

In this sample, this clone turned up a few times. J is TRBJ1-3 and V is TRBV4-3, with D uncertain. The CDR3 loop spans 14 amino acids. CDR1 and CDR2 from the germline V gene are LGHNA and YSLEER. V was clipped by 0 bases and J by 0 bases, with 3 bases between them. The CDR3 nucleotides read TGCGCCAGCAGCCAAGACCTCTCTGGAAACACCATATATTTT. It codes for CASSQDLSGNTIYF.